The 10 T cell receptor delta chains reported below all come from one sample, sequenced in a study of γδ T cells in repeated Plasmodium falciparum infection. Flow sorting of PBMC yielded separate Vgamma9/Vdelta2+ and Vdelta2-negative gammadelta T cell populations for bulk repertoire analysis. TCRdb reapplied CATT to the multiplex PCR reads. The repertoire holds 55,000 to 70,000 delta-chain clones, with over 1.5% as singletons. Sequenced sample: gamma-delta T cells from blood. These receptors all come from a pool of human donors (malaria-infected and uninfected, not separated).

At least ten counts were recorded for this clone. This likely stems from a read error, as it lies one base from a far larger clone. Other DNA sequences in the sample encode the same CDR3. Here the CDR3 reads CALGEAVYWGMADKLIF. The CDR3 bases are TGTGCTCTTGGGGAGGCTGTGTACTGGGGGATGGCCGATAAACTCATCTTT. This chain uses TRDV1 with TRDJ1; 10 nucleotides align to TRDD3. In germline, CDR1 is TSWWSYY, CDR2 QGS. J was trimmed by 3 bases and V by 3 bases; bases with no gene match: 10. The CDR3 is 17 amino acids.

There are many counts of this clone. A far larger clone lies a single base away; this is likely a read error. The identical CDR3 is also encoded by other nucleotide sequences in the sample. The rearrangement uses TRDV1 and TRDJ1, with 8 bases that match TRDD3. The J gene, not given by TCRdb, was assigned here from a germline match of the nucleotide sequence. Per germline, CDR1 TSWWSYY and CDR2 QGS. The CDR3 is 23 amino acids. CDR3 coding DNA: TGTGCCCTTGGGGAACTATTTTCTAAGGATCGGATGGGGGATCCGCCTTACACCGATAAACTCATCTTT. Amino acid sequence: CALGELFSKDRMGDPPYTDKLIF.

With respect to this clone: This probably arose from a read error, given a far larger clone one base away. Other DNA sequences within the sample encode an identical CDR3. The rearrangement joins TRDV1 to TRDJ1, with D perhaps given as TRDD1 or TRDD3 (5 bases each). Germline V CDR1 and CDR2: TSWWSYY, QGS. V shed 0 bases and J shed 5 bases, with 16 bases lying between them. The CDR3 extends over 16 amino acids. The CDR3 nucleotides read TGTGCTCTTGGGGAACTAAACCATAGTGGGGCTGATAAACTCATCTTT. Its translation: CALGELNHSGADKLIF.

For this clone: The protein given by TCRdb reflects a much larger clone and differs at residue 4 from this DNA's translation, likely from a read error; the protein shown is the DNA's translation. The chain joins TRDV1 to TRDJ1, with TRDD3 matching 12 bases. TCRdb supplies no J gene; here it was assigned by aligning the nucleotide sequence to germline. With V trimmed by 7 bases and J by 0 bases, 12 bases remained unmatched. Germline V gene lookup returns CDR1 TSWWSYY and CDR2 QGS. This CDR3 is built from 18 residues. Here the CDR3 reads CALEDGSWGIRDTDKLIF. The DNA for the CDR3 is TGTGCTCTTGAGGACGGCTCCTGGGGGATACGAGACACCGATAAACTCATCTTT.

Points on this clone: The mismatch at residue 12 between this DNA's translation and the TCRdb protein of a much larger clone likely reflects a read error; the protein shown is translated from the DNA. This chain links TRDV2 with TRDJ1, with 12 bases fitting TRDD3. After removal of 2 bases from V and 1 base from J, the junction contained 10 bases not matched to a gene. Looked up from germline, CDR1 is GEAIGNYY and CDR2 is EKD. This CDR3 has 18 residues. Written as DNA, the CDR3 is TGTGCCTGTGACAGTAGGCACTGGGGGATACCTTGCACCGATAAACTCATCTTT. As protein: CACDSRHWGIPCTDKLIF.

This clone appeared a few times. A far larger clone is one base from this, pointing to a likely read error. This same CDR3 is encoded by further DNA sequences in the sample. The chain links TRDV1 to TRDJ2, with D possibly being TRDD2 (5 bases). TCRdb leaves out the J gene; it was filled in here by matching the DNA to germline. The CDR3 is 20 residues long. V was pared by 0 bases and J by 0 bases, with 20 bases between. Germline V gene sequence: CDR1 TSWWSYY, CDR2 QGS. The CDR3 is CALGELWPTLPGTLTAQLFF. The CDR3 DNA is TGTGCTCTTGGGGAACTTTGGCCTACCCTCCCCGGGACTTTGACAGCACAACTCTTCTTT.

The table lists this clone with many counts. The translation of this DNA and the TCRdb protein of a much larger clone differ at residue 10, probably owing to a read error; the protein shown here is translated from the DNA. The chain couples TRDV1 to TRDJ1, with 8 bases that match TRDD3. Per germline, CDR1 TSWWSYY and CDR2 QGS. V lost 0 bases, J lost 0 bases, and 21 bases stayed unmatched. The CDR3 contains 22 residues. The chain's CDR3 is CALGELRLTLWGKTSYTDKLIF. The CDR3, as DNA: TGTGCTCTTGGGGAACTAAGACTGACCCTCTGGGGGAAAACTAGCTACACCGATAAACTCATCTTT.

This clone occurred a few times. The TCRdb record carries a much larger clone's protein, which differs from this DNA's translation at residue 8; a read error is the likely cause, and the protein listed here is the DNA translation. The V gene is TRDV2, the J gene TRDJ1, with 12 nucleotides matching TRDD3. Trimming took 0 bases from V and 0 from J; bases not matched to a gene: 16. There are 21 residues in the CDR3. Germline V CDR1 and CDR2: GEAIGNYY, EKD. The CDR3 DNA follows: TGTGCCTGTGACACCGCATGGGATACTGGGGGATACTATCCGTACACCGATAAACTCATCTTT. It specifies CACDTAWDTGGYYPYTDKLIF.

About this clone: The protein that TCRdb holds for this DNA derives from a much larger clone and differs from the translated DNA at residue 10, which likely indicates a read error; the protein shown here is translated from the DNA. The CDR3 DNA reads TGTGCCTGTGACACCGAGTACTGGGGGGTACACACCGATAAACTCATCTTT. Its protein product is CACDTEYWGVHTDKLIF. The chain links TRDV2 to TRDJ1, with TRDD3 identical over 8 bases. Trimming at V came to 0 bases and at J to 0 bases, leaving 8 bases not matched to a gene. The CDR3 is 17 residues long. Germline CDR1 GEAIGNYY, CDR2 EKD.

The table lists this clone with a few counts. The protein that TCRdb holds for this DNA derives from a much larger clone and differs from the translated DNA at residue 4, which likely indicates a read error; the protein shown here is translated from the DNA. The V call is TRDV1, the J call TRDJ1, with 9 bases fitting TRDD3. The J gene, absent from TCRdb, was called here by matching the DNA to germline. Germline values: CDR1 TSWWSYY, CDR2 QGS. CDR3 length equals 24 residues. The CDR3 sequence is CALRELLEFVSGWSGGSYTDKLIF. The CDR3 nucleotides read TGTGCTCTTAGGGAACTATTGGAGTTTGTGTCCGGGTGGTCTGGGGGATCCTACACCGATAAACTCATCTTT.